The clone carrying this TCR beta chain showed up many times. Its antigen is currently unknown. The data stem from a study of spatial heterogeneity in lung cancer. Across the whole study: Within raw reads, each unique TCR and UMI combination appeared on average more than ten times.

Whole-study results and caveats: Ubiquitous, expanded tumor-derived TCRs were more frequently observed in blood at resection than at follow-up.

Each molecule of TCR cDNA was tagged with one unique molecular identifier. TCRdb re-called the 5' RACE reads through MiXCR, storing one row per CDR3 protein. The sample contains approximately 90,000 distinct CDR3 sequences, roughly 8.7% of which appear only once. The time point denotes: sample taken at primary tumor resection. TCRs were sequenced from unsorted whole RNA of tumor, nontumor lung or PBMC. Patients with untreated early-stage non-small cell lung cancer, numbering around 72, were the donors. The source material was PBMCs, sampled at surgery. This sequence was found in a male donor with early-stage non-small cell lung cancer.

CDR3 nucleotides: TGTGCCAGCAGTTCCCCGCGACGCGGGAGCGGAAACATTCAGTACTTC. Its translation is CASSSPRRGSGNIQYF. The chain combines TRBV6-5 with TRBJ2-4; TRBD2 matches 7 bases. This CDR3 has 16 amino acids. The V gene end was trimmed by 4 bases and the J gene end by 6 bases; junction bases not matched to a gene: 12. The V gene's germline CDR1 is MNHEY and CDR2 SVGAGI.